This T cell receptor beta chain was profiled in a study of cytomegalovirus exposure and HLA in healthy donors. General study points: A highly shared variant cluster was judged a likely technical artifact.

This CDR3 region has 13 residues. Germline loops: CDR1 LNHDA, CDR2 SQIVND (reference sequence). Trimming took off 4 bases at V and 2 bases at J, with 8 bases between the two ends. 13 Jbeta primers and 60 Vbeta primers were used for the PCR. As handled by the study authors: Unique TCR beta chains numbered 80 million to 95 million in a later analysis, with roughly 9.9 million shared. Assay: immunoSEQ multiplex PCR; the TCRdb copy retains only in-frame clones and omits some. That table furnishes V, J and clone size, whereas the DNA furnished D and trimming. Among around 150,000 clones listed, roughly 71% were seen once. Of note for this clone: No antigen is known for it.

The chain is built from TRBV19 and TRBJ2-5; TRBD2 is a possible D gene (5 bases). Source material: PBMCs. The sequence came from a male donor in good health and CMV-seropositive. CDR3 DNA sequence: TGTGCCAGTAGTACGGGGTTTCAAGAGACCCAGTACTTC. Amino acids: CASSTGFQETQYF. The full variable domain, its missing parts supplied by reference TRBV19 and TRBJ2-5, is DGGITQSPKYLFRKEGQNVTLSCEQNLNHDAMYWYRQDPGQGLRLIYYSQIVNDFQKGDIAEGYSVSREKKESFPLTVTSAQKNPTAFYLCASSTGFQETQYFGPGTRLLVL.